Listed here are 32 T cell receptor beta chains from one sample, sequenced in a study of blood T cell repertoires in COVID-19. Only in-frame clones appear in the TCRdb table, and some are missing; sequencing was by immunoSEQ multiplex PCR. The repertoire has tens of thousands of clones, 87% of them found once; the top ten carry more than 15%. Sequencing was carried out using peripheral blood. The receptors derive from a human donor in a cohort sampled during active COVID-19.

The CDR3 loop is CSVEDVAAGRVSSYEQYF. DNA of the CDR3: TGCAGCGTTGAAGATGTGGCGGCGGGACGGGTTAGCTCCTACGAGCAGTACTTC. The V and J genes are TRBV29-1 and TRBJ2-7, with a tentative D call TRBD2 (6 bases). Germline V gene sequence: CDR1 SQVTM, CDR2 ANQGSEA. Deletions cut 0 bases from V and 0 bases from J, with 21 bases between. CDR3 length: 18 residues.

CDR3 coding DNA: TGTGCCAGCAGCTTAATGCGGAGGGCGAACACCGGGGAGCTGTTTTTT. Protein sequence: CASSLMRRANTGELFF. The V gene is TRBV7-6, the J gene TRBJ2-2; TRBD2 might be the D (6 bases). V dropped 2 bases and J dropped 0 bases, with 10 bases sitting between them. The CDR3 has 16 amino acids. Per the germline V gene, CDR1 is SGHVS and CDR2 is FNYEAQ.

This rearrangement joins TRBV30 to TRBJ2-3; D is perhaps TRBD1 (6 bases). This CDR3 is 13 amino acids long. Trimming cost V 4 bases and J 4 bases, with 12 bases left between them. Germline V CDR1 and CDR2: GTSNPN, SVGIG (reference sequence). CDR3 in amino acids: CAWTQQGADTQYF. The CDR3 nucleotides are TGTGCCTGGACCCAACAGGGTGCAGATACGCAGTATTTT. Combining the CDR3 with reference TRBV30 and TRBJ2-3 gives the whole variable domain SQTIHQWPATLVQPVGSPLSLECTVEGTSNPNLYWYRQAAGRGLQLLFYSVGIGQISSEVPQNLSASRPQDRQFILSSKKLLLSDSGFYLCAWTQQGADTQYFGPGTRLTVL.

V gene TRBV28 combines with J gene TRBJ1-4, with 7 bases identical to TRBD1. The CDR3 runs 13 residues. Germline V gene lookup returns CDR1 MDHEN and CDR2 SYDVKM. The ends lost 6 bases at V and 7 bases at J; junction bases unmatched: 5. In DNA, the CDR3 is TGTGCCAGCAGGACAGGGACCGCTGAAAAACTGTTTTTT. Its translation is CASRTGTAEKLFF.

The chain links TRBV5-1 to TRBJ2-1, with 7 bases fitting TRBD2. The CDR3 sequence is 16 residues long. In germline, CDR1 is SGHRS, CDR2 YFSETQ. The junction had 6 bases not matched to a gene; V was cut back by 0 bases and J by 3 bases. CDR3 residues: CASSLASGLSYNEQFF. CDR3 bases: TGCGCCAGCAGCTTGGCTTCGGGACTAAGCTACAATGAGCAGTTCTTC.

This clone appeared once. This chain joins TRBV5-4 and TRBJ2-1; the match to TRBD1 covers 12 bases. Unmatched junction bases numbered 9, after V lost 4 bases and J lost 10 bases. The germline V gene has CDR1 SGHNT and CDR2 YYREEE (reference sequence). CDR3 length equals 15 residues. Written as DNA, the CDR3 is TGTGCCAGCAGCCTACCGGGACAGGGGGCTCAAGAGCAGTTCTTC. Translating gives CASSLPGQGAQEQFF.

The chain carries TRBV19 and TRBJ2-7; the match to TRBD2 covers 8 bases. This CDR3 has 15 residues. Germline-derived CDR1 and CDR2 are LNHDA and SQIVND (reference sequence). V was clipped by 3 bases and J by 3 bases; unmatched bases: 7. The CDR3 nucleotides are TGTGCCAGTAGTATCGAGGTGGCGGGAGGCTACGAGCAGTACTTC. Residues: CASSIEVAGGYEQYF.

This sequence joins TRBV6-2 or TRBV6-3 and TRBJ1-2; possibly TRBD1 for D (6 bases). The CDR3 is 13 amino acids. Germline loops: CDR1 MNHEY, CDR2 SVGEGT. The V end lost 5 bases, the J end lost 3 bases, and 10 bases lay between the germline ends. CDR3 nucleotides: TGTGCCAGCAGTCCGGGACACTACTATGGCTACACCTTC. Protein sequence: CASSPGHYYGYTF.

This clone came up a few times. The chain has TRBV9 and TRBJ1-6; the match to TRBD1 covers 8 bases. This CDR3 region has 14 residues. The V gene end was trimmed by 2 bases and the J gene end by 9 bases; junction bases not matched to a gene: 4. Germline V gene sequence: CDR1 SGDLS, CDR2 YYNGEE. The CDR3 bases are TGTGCCAGCAGCGTGGACAGGGTGGGTTCACCCCTCCACTTT. Translation: CASSVDRVGSPLHF.

The V gene is TRBV6-5, the J gene TRBJ2-7; 8 bases are a match to TRBD1. V trimming: 5 bases; J trimming: 8 bases; junction bases outside the gene matches: 5. CDR1 and CDR2 from the germline V gene are MNHEY and SVGAGI. The CDR3 totals 12 residues. CDR3 in amino acids: CASSPGQGQQYF. In DNA form, the CDR3 reads TGTGCCAGCAGTCCTGGACAGGGCCAGCAGTACTTC.

The genes are TRBV3-1 (or the pseudogene TRBV3-2) and TRBJ2-6, with 12 positions matching TRBD2. The length of the CDR3 is 19 residues. V was pared by 4 bases and J by 0 bases, with 7 bases of the junction left unmatched. Per the germline V gene, CDR1 is LGHDT and CDR2 is YNNKEL (reference sequence). In DNA form, the CDR3 reads TGTGCCAGCAGCCGATTTGGGACTAGCGGGTCCTCTGGGGCCAACGTCCTGACTTTC. Protein product: CASSRFGTSGSSGANVLTF.

V gene TRBV19 combines with J gene TRBJ1-5; 12 positions agree with TRBD1. With V trimmed by 7 bases and J by 11 bases, 9 bases remained unmatched. Per the germline V gene, CDR1 is LNHDA and CDR2 is SQIVND (reference sequence). The CDR3 spans 14 residues. The CDR3 loop is CASTAGTGGRAQHF. DNA for the CDR3: TGTGCCAGTACTGCCGGGACAGGGGGCCGCGCCCAGCATTTT.

The rearrangement joins TRBV10-3 to TRBJ1-1; TRBD1 matches at 10 bases. The length of the CDR3 is 15 residues. With V trimmed by 0 bases and J by 3 bases, 1 base remained unmatched. The V gene's germline CDR1 is ENHRY and CDR2 SYGVKD. The CDR3, as DNA: TGTGCCATCAGTGAGTCGACAGGGGGCGACACTGAAGCTTTCTTT. Translation: CAISESTGGDTEAFF.

The rearrangement uses TRBV2 and TRBJ2-1; 11 nucleotides align to TRBD2. V shed 2 bases, J shed 7 bases, and the junction held 7 bases outside the gene matches. This CDR3 is built from 16 residues. Germline loops: CDR1 SNHLY, CDR2 FYNNEI. The CDR3 nucleotides are TGTGCCAGCAGTGAAAGGATAGCGGGGGGGCGGAATGAGCAGTTCTTC. Protein: CASSERIAGGRNEQFF.

This clone was observed a few times. CDR3 amino acids: CASSLTATDWADTQYF. The CDR3, as DNA: TGTGCCAGCAGTCTGACGGCGACAGACTGGGCAGATACGCAGTATTTT. V gene TRBV28 combines with J gene TRBJ2-3, with D perhaps TRBD1 (5 bases). The CDR3 has 16 amino acids. Germline V gene sequence: CDR1 MDHEN, CDR2 SYDVKM. V was trimmed by 5 bases and J by 4 bases, leaving 19 bases between them.

The rearrangement joins TRBV6-2 or TRBV6-3 to TRBJ2-1; D may be TRBD1 (6 bases). The CDR3 length is 15 residues. V was pared by 5 bases and J by 4 bases, with 15 bases between. CDR1 and CDR2 from the germline V gene are MNHEY and SVGEGT. This CDR3 reads CASSRTGQIYNEQFF. CDR3 nucleotide sequence: TGTGCCAGCAGTCGGACCGGACAGATTTACAATGAGCAGTTCTTC.

This chain joins TRBV29-1 and TRBJ2-7; 10 bases line up with TRBD1. The ends lost 2 bases at V and 4 bases at J; junction bases unmatched: 2. Germline V CDR1 and CDR2: SQVTM, ANQGSEA. The CDR3 spans 13 residues. CDR3 residues: CSVERDRGYEQYF. Written as DNA, the CDR3 is TGCAGCGTTGAAAGGGACAGGGGTTACGAGCAGTACTTC.

This chain connects TRBV27 to TRBJ1-2; D gene uncertain. CDR3 length: 13 residues. The germline V and J ends were trimmed by 1 base and 8 bases, with 11 bases remaining between them. Germline V gene data show CDR1 as MNHEY and CDR2 as SMNVEV (reference sequence). CDR3 loop: CASSLWVGSGYTF. The CDR3 nucleotides read TGTGCCAGCAGTTTATGGGTAGGGAGCGGCTACACCTTC.

This clone has a single count. This chain links TRBV6-5 with TRBJ1-1, with a possible D match to TRBD1 (6 bases). The ends were cut back, 6 bases at V and 5 bases at J, with 16 bases in the middle. Looked up from germline, CDR1 is MNHEY and CDR2 is SVGAGI. This CDR3 has 14 amino acids. The CDR3 is CASSRDRLATEAFF. For the CDR3, the DNA is TGTGCCAGCAGCCGAGACAGGCTCGCTACTGAAGCTTTCTTT.

This chain connects TRBV6-5 to TRBJ2-7, with 9 nucleotides matching TRBD1. Germline V gene data show CDR1 as MNHEY and CDR2 as SVGAGI. V lost 4 bases, J lost 3 bases, and 7 bases stayed unmatched. The CDR3 covers 15 residues. The CDR3 is CASSLVQGAGYEQYF. CDR3 nucleotide sequence: TGTGCCAGCAGTTTAGTACAGGGGGCTGGCTACGAGCAGTACTTC.

The V call is TRBV27, the J call TRBJ1-2; D might be TRBD1 (5 bases). Germline loops: CDR1 MNHEY, CDR2 SMNVEV (reference sequence). The CDR3 extends over 14 amino acids. V was pared by 5 bases and J by 0 bases, with 10 bases between. This chain's CDR3 is CASSRGGTNYGYTF. The CDR3 region has the DNA TGTGCCAGCAGTAGGGGTGGTACTAACTATGGCTACACCTTC.

V usage is TRBV5-1 and J usage is TRBJ2-7; D unclear. In germline, CDR1 is SGHRS, CDR2 YFSETQ. Trimming took 7 bases from V and 1 from J, leaving 18 bases between them. The CDR3 is 15 amino acids. CDR3 sequence (DNA): TGCGCCAGCGGAGTAGACCGCTCGCCGTCCTACGAGCAGTACTTC. Protein: CASGVDRSPSYEQYF.

This chain links TRBV3-1 (or the pseudogene TRBV3-2) with TRBJ1-1, with D unclear. The germline V and J ends were trimmed by 4 bases and 1 base, with 10 bases remaining between them. Germline-derived CDR1 and CDR2 are LGHDT and YNNKEL (reference sequence). The CDR3 extends over 14 amino acids. The CDR3 spells CASSLQPGNTEAFF. In DNA, the CDR3 is TGTGCCAGCAGCCTTCAACCGGGGAACACTGAAGCTTTCTTT.

CDR3 coding DNA: TGTGCCAGCAGCAAAGTCAGGGGGGAATACGAGCAGTACTTC. It encodes CASSKVRGEYEQYF. The V call is TRBV21-1, the J call TRBJ2-7; the DNA was not used to check the table's D call, TRBD1. TRBV21-1 is a pseudogene locus. CDR3 length equals 14 residues.

The chain has TRBV30 and TRBJ1-6; 7 nucleotides match TRBD1. Germline trimming cut 3 bases from V and 6 bases from J; bases unmatched to any gene: 5. The CDR3 is 14 amino acids. Looked up from germline, CDR1 is GTSNPN and CDR2 is SVGIG (reference sequence). CDR3 sequence reads: CAWSLTGANSPLHF. The CDR3, as DNA: TGTGCCTGGAGCCTTACAGGGGCTAATTCACCCCTCCACTTT.

This clone is a singleton in its sample. The rearrangement links TRBV9 to TRBJ2-5; 8 positions match TRBD1. Trimming removed 3 bases from V and 2 bases from J; junction bases left unmatched: 15. Germline-derived CDR1 and CDR2 are SGDLS and YYNGEE. The CDR3 runs to 18 residues. The CDR3 here is CASSGPGRGQAPQETQYF. CDR3 nucleotide sequence: TGTGCCAGCAGCGGCCCTGGGCGGGGACAGGCTCCACAAGAGACCCAGTACTTC.

The CDR3 DNA sequence: TGTGCCAGCAGCTTGCCTAGCGGATCTTACAATGAGCAGTTCTTC. Its translation is CASSLPSGSYNEQFF. The J gene is TRBJ2-1, the V gene TRBV5-6, with TRBD2 matching 7 bases. The CDR3 is 15 residues long. After removal of 1 base from V and 4 bases from J, the junction contained 5 bases not matched to a gene. Germline CDR1 SGHDT, CDR2 YYEEEE.

The chain combines TRBV15 with TRBJ1-1; D is unresolved. This CDR3 contains 14 residues. Germline lookup yields CDR1 LNHNV and CDR2 YYDKDF (reference sequence). Trimming shortened V by 3 bases and J by 1 base, and 9 bases separated the two germline ends. The DNA of the CDR3 is TGTGCCACCAGCAGCTTGGAGGGGAACACTGAAGCTTTCTTT. Protein: CATSSLEGNTEAFF.

The gene calls are TRBV12-3 or TRBV12-4 and TRBJ1-2; D gene ambiguous. This CDR3 is 13 amino acids long. Trimming took 3 bases from V and 2 from J, leaving 7 bases between them. The DNA of the CDR3 is TGTGCCAGCAGTTTGCCACGGAACTATGGCTACACCTTC. It encodes CASSLPRNYGYTF.

This clone was counted between two and nine times. This chain uses TRBV21-1 with TRBJ1-6; TRBD1, as called in the table, went unchecked against the DNA. TRBV21-1 is tagged as a pseudogene. The CDR3 has 18 residues. The CDR3 loop is CASSTGGQASSYNSPLHF. As DNA, the CDR3 is TGTGCCAGCAGCACAGGGGGACAGGCCAGCTCCTATAATTCACCCCTCCACTTT.

The genes are TRBV4-3 and TRBJ1-6, with 8 nucleotides matching TRBD1. The V gene's germline CDR1 is LGHNA and CDR2 YSLEER. V lost 5 bases and J lost 7; bases outside the gene matches: 10. The CDR3 is 16 amino acids. The CDR3 reads CASSDYGQGKNSPLHF. For the CDR3, the DNA is TGCGCCAGCAGCGACTACGGACAGGGCAAGAATTCACCCCTCCACTTT.

The chain joins TRBV11-2 to TRBJ2-7; TRBD2 is a possible D gene (6 bases). CDR3 length equals 16 residues. Trimming took 4 bases from V and 4 from J, leaving 20 bases between them. CDR1 and CDR2 (germline): SGHAT, FQNNGV. CDR3 nucleotides: TGTGCCAGCAGCTCGCCGAGGCGGGGCCGGGGGTACGAGCAGTACTTC. Encoded protein: CASSSPRRGRGYEQYF.